This is a list of T cell receptor beta chains from one sample in a study of CD8+ T cells in alopecia areata. Generated by immunoSEQ multiplex PCR, the TCRdb table keeps only in-frame clones and is missing some. This sample carries approximately 170,000 clones, 60% to 70% of them seen once, and the ten largest clones take over 0.55%. Sequenced material: CD4+ T cells sorted from blood, taken at week 4, from a patient treated with tofacitinib. Receptors were obtained from a human donor with alopecia areata. Both conserved end residues are part of each CDR3. Each record gives: J gene, D gene, V gene, clone size, CDR3 DNA, CDR3 protein. The D gene is left open where the match is weak. The size field is filled for only some rows; it gives once, few, many or a size class.

J: TRBJ2-1
D: NA
V: TRBV11-2
size: NA
DNA: TGTGCCAGCAGTTCAGACCGGGAGATCCGGTCCTACAATGAGCAGTTCTTC
CDR3: CASSSDREIRSYNEQFF

J: TRBJ2-1
D: TRBD2
V: TRBV7-9
size: NA
DNA: TGTGCCAGCAGCTCCCTAGCGGGAGGGCCCCCTGAGCAGTTCTTC
CDR3: CASSSLAGGPPEQFF

J: TRBJ2-2
D: NA
V: TRBV5-1
size: NA
DNA: TGCGCCAGCAGCAAGGTTCCCGGGACGGATAACACCGGGGAGCTGTTTTTT
CDR3: CASSKVPGTDNTGELFF

J: TRBJ2-3
D: NA
V: TRBV6-6
size: few
DNA: TGTGCCAGCAGTTATACGGTTTACACAGATACGCAGTATTTT
CDR3: CASSYTVYTDTQYF

J: TRBJ2-2
D: NA
V: TRBV29-1
size: NA
DNA: TGCAGCGTCGAACAGGGGGCGACTAGCGGGTACACCGGGGAGCTGTTTTTT
CDR3: CSVEQGATSGYTGELFF

J: TRBJ1-2
D: NA
V: TRBV10-3
size: NA
DNA: TGTGCCACCACAGACAGAGCAACACCCTATGGCTACACCTTC
CDR3: CATTDRATPYGYTF

J: TRBJ2-5
D: NA
V: TRBV5-1
size: NA
DNA: TGCGCCAGCAGCTTCCTGGGCGAGACCCAGTACTTC
CDR3: CASSFLGETQYF

J: TRBJ2-3
D: TRBD1
V: TRBV29-1
size: few
DNA: TGCAGCGTCGCATCACAGGGGCTATACACAGATACGCAGTATTTT
CDR3: CSVASQGLYTDTQYF

J: TRBJ1-2
D: NA
V: TRBV7-9
size: few
DNA: TGTGCCAGCAGCTCCTCAGGCCCCAGGGATGGCTACACCTTC
CDR3: CASSSSGPRDGYTF

J: TRBJ2-1
D: NA
V: TRBV29-1
size: few
DNA: TGCAGCGTTGTAACCTACAATGAGCAGTTCTTC
CDR3: CSVVTYNEQFF

J: TRBJ1-2
D: NA
V: TRBV29-1
size: NA
DNA: TGCAGCGTTGCCAGGGGAGACTATGGCTACACCTTC
CDR3: CSVARGDYGYTF

J: TRBJ1-1
D: NA
V: TRBV6-1
size: NA
DNA: TGTGCCAGCAGAGCCACGCCAGGGATGAACACTGAAGCTTTCTTT
CDR3: CASRATPGMNTEAFF

J: TRBJ1-5
D: NA
V: TRBV6-5
size: NA
DNA: TGTGCCAGTCAGGGAGGCAATCAGCCCCAGCATTTT
CDR3: CASQGGNQPQHF

J: TRBJ2-3
D: NA
V: TRBV5-1
size: NA
DNA: TGCGCCAGCAGCTCACCCGGTGAAGATACGCAGTATTTT
CDR3: CASSSPGEDTQYF

J: TRBJ2-2
D: NA
V: TRBV7-9
size: NA
DNA: TGTGCCAGCAGCTCAGCTCCGGACACCGGGGAGCTGTTTTTT
CDR3: CASSSAPDTGELFF

J: TRBJ2-6
D: NA
V: TRBV28
size: once
DNA: TGTGCCAGCAGTTCCTCCCTCGGGGCCAACGTCCTGACTTTC
CDR3: CASSSSLGANVLTF

J: TRBJ2-3
D: NA
V: TRBV13
size: NA
DNA: TGTGCCAGCAGCTCCCGTACCGGAGCCCCTTTCGGAGATACGCAGTATTTT
CDR3: CASSSRTGAPFGDTQYF

J: TRBJ2-5
D: TRBD2
V: TRBV30
size: few
DNA: TGTGCCTGGAGTAGGACTAGAAGCCCCTCGGGAGAGACCCAGTACTTC
CDR3: CAWSRTRSPSGETQYF

J: TRBJ2-7
D: NA
V: TRBV20-1
size: NA
DNA: TGCAGTTTAGGGGGCTACGAGCAGTACTTC
CDR3: CSLGGYEQYF

J: TRBJ2-5
D: NA
V: TRBV4-1
size: NA
DNA: TGCGCCAGCAGCCAAGATAGACTAGGAGGAGAGACCCAGTACTTC
CDR3: CASSQDRLGGETQYF

J: TRBJ2-7
D: TRBD1
V: TRBV11-2
size: NA
DNA: TGTGCCAGCAGCTTAAGGACAGGCGCCTGGGAGCAGTACTTC
CDR3: CASSLRTGAWEQYF

J: TRBJ1-5
D: NA
V: TRBV28
size: NA
DNA: TGTGCCAGCAGTTTAAGCTATCAGCCCCAGCATTTT
CDR3: CASSLSYQPQHF

J: TRBJ2-3
D: NA
V: TRBV29-1
size: NA
DNA: TGCAGCGTTGAAGACAGGTTCCTTTTCACAGATACGCAGTATTTT
CDR3: CSVEDRFLFTDTQYF

J: TRBJ1-1
D: TRBD1
V: TRBV9
size: NA
DNA: TGTGCCAGCAGCGTAGGGACAGGGGGGAACACTGAAGCTTTCTTT
CDR3: CASSVGTGGNTEAFF

J: TRBJ2-1
D: TRBD2
V: TRBV4-2
size: NA
DNA: TGTGCCAGCAGCCCTAGCGGGGAATACAATGAGCAGTTCTTC
CDR3: CASSPSGEYNEQFF

J: TRBJ1-5
D: NA
V: TRBV5-1
size: NA
DNA: TGCGCCAAACCCTCGAATCAGCCCCAGCATTTT
CDR3: CAKPSNQPQHF

J: TRBJ2-1
D: TRBD2
V: TRBV30
size: NA
DNA: TGTGCCCGTAGCGGGAGCTCCTACAATGAGCAGTTCTTC
CDR3: CARSGSSYNEQFF

J: TRBJ2-6
D: TRBD1
V: TRBV30
size: few
DNA: TGTGCCTGGGGGACAGGCTACTCTGGGGCCAACGTCCTGACTTTC
CDR3: CAWGTGYSGANVLTF

J: TRBJ2-4
D: NA
V: TRBV14
size: NA
DNA: TGTGCCAGCAGCTTCTCTCGGACCAAAAACATTCAGTACTTC
CDR3: CASSFSRTKNIQYF

J: TRBJ2-5
D: NA
V: TRBV11-2
size: once
DNA: TGTGCCAGCAGCCCCAGCGGGTCCAGGTGGAAGACCCAGTACTTC
CDR3: CASSPSGSRWKTQYF

J: TRBJ2-7
D: TRBD1
V: TRBV5-1
size: NA
DNA: TGCGCCAGCAGCTCAACAGGGGGGATCTACGAGCAGTACTTC
CDR3: CASSSTGGIYEQYF

J: TRBJ1-1
D: NA
V: TRBV30
size: NA
DNA: TGTGCCTGGAGGGGGGAGACAGTGAACACTGAAGCTTTCTTT
CDR3: CAWRGETVNTEAFF

J: TRBJ2-2
D: NA
V: TRBV4-3
size: NA
DNA: TGCGCCAGCAGCCCCCATCTTCTTAGCACCGGGGAGCTGTTTTTT
CDR3: CASSPHLLSTGELFF

J: TRBJ2-3
D: NA
V: TRBV7-2
size: NA
DNA: TGTGCCAGCAGCTCCCGGACAGAGTTCACAGATACGCAGTATTTT
CDR3: CASSSRTEFTDTQYF

J: TRBJ1-2
D: TRBD1
V: TRBV29-1
size: NA
DNA: TGCAGCGTTGAGGGGGACAGAACTAACTATGGCTACACCTTC
CDR3: CSVEGDRTNYGYTF